The 21 T cell receptor beta chains in this list originate from one sample, sequenced in a study of cytomegalovirus exposure and HLA in healthy donors (dated by TCRdb to 2015 to 2018). Library generation was performed with the immunoSEQ multiplex PCR assay. The table was pulled from immuneACCESS by TCRdb, which kept in-frame rearrangements only. Such tables lose some clones; where checked, under half of the loss comes from unresolved V genes, and the rest has no known cause. The sample contains more than 100,000 clones, 88% of them found a single time. The ten largest account for less than 1.5% of the sample. Specimen: PBMCs. The receptor set was obtained from a man aged 25 to 40 in good health and CMV-seronegative.

The table lists this clone with a count of one. This chain joins TRBV11-2 and TRBJ2-3; TRBD2 matches 16 bases. Germline V gene data show CDR1 as SGHAT and CDR2 as FQNNGV. The CDR3 has 17 residues. Unmatched junction bases numbered 7, after V lost 4 bases and J lost 6 bases. The chain's CDR3 is CASSSGLAGGSWDTQYF. CDR3 in DNA: TGTGCCAGCAGCTCGGGACTAGCGGGAGGGTCATGGGATACGCAGTATTTT. Full variable domain (outside the CDR3, taken from reference TRBV11-2 and TRBJ2-3): EAGVAQSPRYKIIEKRQSVAFWCNPISGHATLYWYQQILGQGPKLLIQFQNNGVVDDSQLPKDRFSAERLKGVDSTLKIQPAKLEDSAVYLCASSSGLAGGSWDTQYFGPGTRLTVL.

V is TRBV7-9 and J is TRBJ2-7; 8 nucleotides align to TRBD2. CDR3 length: 15 residues. V lost 1 base and J lost 5; bases outside the gene matches: 7. The V gene's germline CDR1 is SEHNR and CDR2 FQNEAQ (reference sequence). CDR3 bases: TGTGCCAGCAGCTTAGGAGCGGGAGTTCTCAACGAGCAGTACTTC. Translating gives CASSLGAGVLNEQYF.

The CDR3 nucleotides are TGTGCCAGCAGCTTAACGGGGGCCGGAGAGCAGTACTTC. It yields the protein CASSLTGAGEQYF. This chain links TRBV7-3 with TRBJ2-7, with D maybe TRBD1 (6 bases). This CDR3 region has 13 residues. CDR1 is SGHTA and CDR2 is FQGTGA in the germline V gene. Trimming shortened V by 0 bases and J by 7 bases, and 10 bases separated the two germline ends.

Of note for this clone: This CDR3 is also generated by other DNA sequences in the sample. The rearrangement uses TRBV7-2 and TRBJ2-5; 7 nucleotides agree with TRBD1. The length of the CDR3 is 13 residues. The germline V gene encodes CDR1 SGHTA and CDR2 FQGNSA. Trimming at V came to 3 bases and at J to 5 bases, leaving 3 bases not matched to a gene. CDR3 nucleotide sequence: TGTGCCAGCAGCTTTGCAGGGGGTGAGACCCAGTACTTC. Its translation is CASSFAGGETQYF.

CDR3 sequence: CASSKPRQGFADTQYF. The DNA for the CDR3 is TGTGCCAGTAGTAAGCCTAGACAGGGCTTTGCAGATACGCAGTATTTT. The chain links TRBV19 to TRBJ2-3; the match to TRBD1 covers 7 bases. The junction had 11 bases not matched to a gene; V was cut back by 4 bases and J by 4 bases. The CDR3 length is 16 residues. The germline V gene has CDR1 LNHDA and CDR2 SQIVND (reference sequence).

The genes are TRBV5-1 and TRBJ1-1; the D is unclear. Germline CDR1 reads SGHRS; CDR2 reads YFSETQ. Trimming took 0 bases from V and 4 from J, leaving 7 bases between them. The length of the CDR3 is 13 residues. The CDR3 loop is CASSLGGVTEAFF. The DNA of the CDR3 is TGCGCCAGCAGCTTGGGCGGGGTCACTGAAGCTTTCTTT.

The V call is TRBV2, the J call TRBJ2-7, with 8 bases identical to TRBD2. The CDR3 covers 15 residues. The V and J ends lost 8 bases and 3 bases, in that order; junction bases with no gene match: 12. The germline V gene has CDR1 SNHLY and CDR2 FYNNEI. CDR3 loop: CASRGGREVGYEQYF. The CDR3 bases are TGTGCCAGCCGGGGGGGCCGGGAGGTAGGCTACGAGCAGTACTTC.

The V and J genes are TRBV6-6 and TRBJ2-1; 7 bases are shared with TRBD2. V lost 2 bases and J lost 2; bases outside the gene matches: 3. Per the germline V gene, CDR1 is MNHNY and CDR2 is SVGAGI (reference sequence). The length of the CDR3 is 15 residues. The CDR3 region has the DNA TGTGCCAGCAGTTACGAGCGGGACCCCTACAATGAGCAGTTCTTC. Its translation: CASSYERDPYNEQFF.

This clone showed up just once. The chain has TRBV4-1 and TRBJ1-2; D perhaps matches TRBD1 (6 bases). Per germline, CDR1 MGHRA and CDR2 YSYEKL. Trimming removed 6 bases at V and 2 bases at J, with 19 bases between. There are 16 residues in the CDR3. CDR3 amino acids: CASRSLNQGYNYGYTF. The CDR3 DNA reads as TGCGCCAGCAGATCACTCAACCAGGGGTACAACTATGGCTACACCTTC.

V is TRBV9 and J is TRBJ2-7, with a possible D match to TRBD2 (6 bases). Per the germline V gene, CDR1 is SGDLS and CDR2 is YYNGEE. The CDR3 has 15 residues. The V end lost 0 bases, the J end lost 3 bases, and 13 bases lay between the germline ends. The CDR3, as DNA: TGTGCCAGCAGCGTAGACGGCGGGGACTTCTACGAGCAGTACTTC. Its protein is CASSVDGGDFYEQYF. Drawing the rest from reference TRBV9 and TRBJ2-7, the complete variable domain is DSGVTQTPKHLITATGQRVTLRCSPRSGDLSVYWYQQSLDQGLQFLIQYYNGEERAKGNILERFSAQQFPDLHSELNLSSLELGDSALYFCASSVDGGDFYEQYFGPGTRLTVT.

This chain connects TRBV5-1 to TRBJ1-2, with D perhaps TRBD1 (6 bases). V shed 4 bases and J shed 4 bases, with 14 bases lying between them. The germline CDR1 and CDR2 sequences are SGHRS and YFSETQ. The CDR3 totals 14 residues. CDR3: CASSDQTGSYGYTF. CDR3 nucleotides: TGCGCCAGCAGCGATCAGACAGGCAGCTATGGCTACACCTTC. The full variable domain, its missing parts supplied by reference TRBV5-1 and TRBJ1-2, is KAGVTQTPRYLIKTRGQQVTLSCSPISGHRSVSWYQQTPGQGLQFLFEYFSETQRNKGNFPGRFSGRQFSNSRSEMNVSTLELGDSALYLCASSDQTGSYGYTFGSGTRLTVV.

The chain combines TRBV4-1 with TRBJ1-1; D is uncertain. Trimming pared 3 bases from V and 1 base from J, leaving 18 bases between. The CDR3 covers 17 residues. The germline V gene encodes CDR1 MGHRA and CDR2 YSYEKL. Written as DNA, the CDR3 is TGCGCCAGCAGCCATGCCCCGCATCAGTCTAGGAACACTGAAGCTTTCTTT. Its translation: CASSHAPHQSRNTEAFF.

The chain combines TRBV5-1 with TRBJ2-1; 13 bases are a match to TRBD2. Germline loops: CDR1 SGHRS, CDR2 YFSETQ. The CDR3 spans 17 residues. The J segment lost 7 bases and the V segment lost 2 bases, leaving 9 bases of the junction unmatched. The DNA for the CDR3 is TGCGCCAGCAGCTTCATCGGGACTAGCGGGAAGGGGAATGAGCAGTTCTTC. Protein: CASSFIGTSGKGNEQFF.

The J gene is TRBJ2-3, the V gene TRBV15; 7 bases are a match to TRBD2. The CDR3 consists of 15 residues. Germline assignment: CDR1 LNHNV and CDR2 YYDKDF (reference sequence). After removal of 3 bases from V and 2 bases from J, the junction contained 5 bases not matched to a gene. For the CDR3, the DNA is TGTGCCACCAGCAGTTCGCGGGAGCCCACAGATACGCAGTATTTT. This gives the protein CATSSSREPTDTQYF.

This chain links TRBV5-1 with TRBJ2-5; 10 bases match TRBD1. In germline, CDR1 is SGHRS, CDR2 YFSETQ. The CDR3 is 14 amino acids. V shed 4 bases and J 2 bases; nucleotides not matched to a gene: 2. For the CDR3, the DNA is TGCGCCAGCAGCGGGGGACAGGGGCAAGAGACCCAGTACTTC. Its translation: CASSGGQGQETQYF.

As DNA, the CDR3 is TGTGCCAGCAGCGCGACAGGGGCCGCCGGGGAGCTGTTTTTT. Protein: CASSATGAAGELFF. The chain is built from TRBV9 and TRBJ2-2; 8 bases agree with TRBD1. The CDR3 has 14 amino acids. Germline CDR1 and CDR2: SGDLS and YYNGEE. V shed 3 bases and J 6 bases; nucleotides not matched to a gene: 4. Full variable domain (rest looked up from reference TRBV9 and TRBJ2-2): DSGVTQTPKHLITATGQRVTLRCSPRSGDLSVYWYQQSLDQGLQFLIQYYNGEERAKGNILERFSAQQFPDLHSELNLSSLELGDSALYFCASSATGAAGELFFGEGSRLTVL.

This sequence joins TRBV14 and TRBJ2-2, with 8 bases fitting TRBD2. Germline CDR1 and CDR2: SGHDN and FVKESK. This CDR3 has 17 residues. The junction had 11 bases not matched to a gene; V was cut back by 2 bases and J by 6 bases. The CDR3 here is CASSQKPGLGVSGELFF. CDR3 DNA sequence: TGTGCCAGCAGCCAAAAACCGGGACTAGGGGTTTCCGGGGAGCTGTTTTTT.

The chain carries TRBV11-2 and TRBJ2-5; 8 bases map to TRBD2. This CDR3 is built from 15 residues. V gave up 7 bases and J gave up 1 base; unmatched junction bases: 8. Germline-derived CDR1 and CDR2 are SGHAT and FQNNGV. CDR3 region: CASNKGTSGQETQYF. Here the CDR3 DNA reads TGTGCCAGCAACAAAGGAACTAGCGGCCAAGAGACCCAGTACTTC. The full variable domain, completed using reference TRBV11-2 and TRBJ2-5, is EAGVAQSPRYKIIEKRQSVAFWCNPISGHATLYWYQQILGQGPKLLIQFQNNGVVDDSQLPKDRFSAERLKGVDSTLKIQPAKLEDSAVYLCASNKGTSGQETQYFGPGTRLLVL.

The chain is built from TRBV5-4 and TRBJ2-5, with TRBD2 matching over 9 bases. The V and J ends lost 1 base and 5 bases, in that order; junction bases with no gene match: 9. Germline CDR1 is SGHNT and CDR2 is YYREEE (reference sequence). This CDR3 contains 16 residues. Here the CDR3 DNA reads TGTGCCAGCAGCTTGAATATAGCGGGAGTCAGGGAGACCCAGTACTTC. Encoded protein: CASSLNIAGVRETQYF.

The gene calls are TRBV7-2 and TRBJ2-7; TRBD2 aligns across 9 bases. Trimming took 5 bases from V and 2 from J; bases not matched to a gene: 7. Germline V CDR1 and CDR2: SGHTA, FQGNSA. The CDR3 is 15 amino acids. The CDR3: CASSPGLAGTYEQYF. The DNA of the CDR3 is TGTGCCAGCAGCCCCGGGCTAGCGGGGACCTACGAGCAGTACTTC.

This clone has only one observation. This chain's CDR3 is CASSQASGTGIVQPQHF. The CDR3 bases are TGCGCCAGCAGCCAGGCTTCCGGGACAGGAATAGTGCAGCCCCAGCATTTT. This sequence joins TRBV4-1 and TRBJ1-5; 8 positions agree with TRBD1. Germline lookup yields CDR1 MGHRA and CDR2 YSYEKL. This CDR3 is 17 amino acids long. J lost 7 bases, V lost 3 bases, and 14 bases had no gene match.